A selection of T cell receptor beta chains follows, all from one sample in a study of blood T cell repertoires in COVID-19. Generated by immunoSEQ multiplex PCR, the TCRdb table keeps only in-frame clones and is missing some. The data hold 300,000 or so clones, with 70% to 90% observed a single time. Sample: peripheral blood. The receptor set was obtained from a man aged 18 to 30 who had recovered from COVID-19. CDR3s include the opening cysteine and the closing phenylalanine or tryptophan. D genes are given only for firm matches. Rows may omit the clone size; those that give it use once, few, many or a size class.

TRBJ1-1 | TRBD1 | TRBV30 | NA | TGTGCCTGGGACTGGACAGGGGGGAACACTGAAGCTTTCTTT | CAWDWTGGNTEAFF
TRBJ2-1 | TRBD2 | TRBV9 | once | TGTGCCAGCAGTACGACTAGCGGGAGTTTCTTCTCCTACAATGAGCAGTTCTTC | CASSTTSGSFFSYNEQFF
TRBJ1-2 | TRBD1 | TRBV13 | NA | TGTGCCAGCAGCTCCACAGGGGCGCCTCATTATGGCTACACCTTC | CASSSTGAPHYGYTF
TRBJ1-5 | TRBD1 | TRBV2 | once | TGTGCCAGCAGTTACGGCGGACAGGGTATGCAGCCCCAGCATTTT | CASSYGGQGMQPQHF
TRBJ1-3 | NA | TRBV6-5 | few | TGTGCCAGCATCAGCTCTGGAAACACCATATATTTT | CASISSGNTIYF
TRBJ2-1 | TRBD2 | TRBV9 | NA | TGTGCCAGCAGCGGGCTCGGGACTAGCGGGTACAATGAGCAGTTCTTC | CASSGLGTSGYNEQFF
TRBJ1-1 | NA | TRBV18 | NA | TGTGCCAGCTCACCCTCGGGGGAGGCGAACGGTGAAGCTTTCTTT | CASSPSGEANGEAFF
TRBJ2-5 | TRBD2 | TRBV7-9 | NA | TGTGCCAGCAGCTTCGGGACTAGCGGGCTACAAGAGACCCAGTACTTC | CASSFGTSGLQETQYF
TRBJ2-7 | TRBD1 | TRBV6-1 | NA | TGTGCCAGCAGTGAAGCGCCCGGACAGGGGGCTTCTCCTTACGAGCAGTACTTC | CASSEAPGQGASPYEQYF
TRBJ1-3 | NA | TRBV19 | NA | TGTGCCAGTAGTATTCAGGGGACGGGCAGTGGAAACACCATATATTTT | CASSIQGTGSGNTIYF
TRBJ1-1 | NA | TRBV6-5 | NA | TGTGCCAGCAGTTACTCCGCCCAGGGAACTGAAGCTTTCTTT | CASSYSAQGTEAFF
TRBJ1-3 | NA | TRBV5-1 | NA | TGCGCCAGCAGCTTGGCTCCGCGGCAGTCTGGAAACACCATATATTTT | CASSLAPRQSGNTIYF
TRBJ2-1 | TRBD2 | TRBV5-4 | NA | TGTGCCAGCAGCTTGGGGGGGGGTGAGCAGTTCTTC | CASSLGGGEQFF
TRBJ1-5 | TRBD1 | TRBV5-6 | NA | TGTGCCAGCAGCGGCCGTGTGGAGGGGGCTTTGCAGCCCCAGCATTTT | CASSGRVEGALQPQHF
TRBJ1-2 | NA | TRBV6-2/TRBV6-3 | once | TGTGCCAGCAGTTACGGCCTCTATGGCTACACCTTC | CASSYGLYGYTF
TRBJ2-1 | TRBD2 | TRBV11-2 | NA | TGTGCCAGCAGCCCCCTTAGCGGGAGGGCGAATGAGCAGTTCTTC | CASSPLSGRANEQFF
TRBJ2-5 | NA | TRBV18 | NA | TGTGCCAGCTCACCAGGGGGGTGGCAAGAGACCCAGTACTTC | CASSPGGWQETQYF
TRBJ2-3 | NA | TRBV6-1 | NA | TGTGCCAGCAGTGAACAGGCAGGTTTCACAGATACGCAGTATTTT | CASSEQAGFTDTQYF
TRBJ2-7 | TRBD2 | TRBV5-3 | NA | TGTGCCAGAAGCTTAACTAGCGGGAGGTCCGGCTACGAGCAGTACTTC | CARSLTSGRSGYEQYF
TRBJ2-7 | NA | TRBV7-9 | NA | TGTGCCAGCAGCTGGGGCGACTCCTACGAGCAGTACTTC | CASSWGDSYEQYF
TRBJ1-1 | NA | TRBV3-1/TRBV3-2 | NA | TGTGCCAGCAGCCAGGGGGCCGGGCGCCAAGCTTTCTTT | CASSQGAGRQAFF
TRBJ1-1 | TRBD1 | TRBV7-2 | NA | TGTGCCAGCAGCCTAACAGGGGACACTGAAGCTTTCTTT | CASSLTGDTEAFF
TRBJ1-2 | NA | TRBV5-6 | NA | TGTGCCAGCACCCGAGGGGCAGGGGTGGACTATGGCTACACCTTC | CASTRGAGVDYGYTF
TRBJ2-1 | NA | TRBV7-3 | NA | TGTGCCAGCAGCTCAAGACAAGGAGGAAATGAGCAGTTCTTC | CASSSRQGGNEQFF
TRBJ2-2 | TRBD1 | TRBV9 | NA | TGTGCCAGCAGCGGCCGACAGGGTCACGCCGGGGAGCTGTTTTTT | CASSGRQGHAGELFF
TRBJ2-7 | TRBD2 | TRBV4-1 | few | TGCGCCAGCAGCCAAGAGGATAGCGGGTACGAGCAGTACTTC | CASSQEDSGYEQYF
TRBJ1-1 | TRBD1 | TRBV4-2 | NA | TGTGCCAGCAGCCTCTCTAGTGGGACAGACACTGAAGCTTTCTTT | CASSLSSGTDTEAFF
TRBJ1-4 | NA | TRBV4-2 | NA | TGTGCCAGCAGCCAACACAACAGGGCGACTAATGAAAAACTGTTTTTT | CASSQHNRATNEKLFF